The 20 T cell receptor beta chains given below trace back to one sample, sequenced in a study of post-analysis software for immune sequencing data. Sequencing libraries made from TCR beta cDNA carried unique molecular identifiers. TCRdb passed the PCR reads through MiXCR, listing each CDR3 protein once. The sample lists fewer than 900,000 distinct CDR3 sequences, around 42% occurring once. Study-wide results and limits: TRBV segments more frequent in patients than in controls numbered roughly 5 and included TRBV5-6, TRBV5-1 and TRBV20-1.

Their cognate antigens are unknown. Source material: blood. These receptors all come from a girl aged 10 to 17 with multiple sclerosis.

This clonotype was seen only a few times. This sequence joins TRBV25-1 and TRBJ2-7; either TRBD1 or TRBD2 may fit D (5 bases each). The length of the CDR3 is 13 residues. Germline CDR1 is MGHDK and CDR2 is SYGVNS. Trimming removed 4 bases from V and 7 bases from J, with 14 bases in between. The CDR3 nucleotides read TGTGCCAGCAGTGGCTCGGGACCGAGGGAGCAGTACTTC. Protein sequence: CASSGSGPREQYF.

This clonotype showed up just a few times. The junction does not match germline at one end; this may be a read error. The V gene is TRBV11-1, the J gene TRBJ2-7; no firm D call. This CDR3 contains 13 residues. Germline-derived CDR1 and CDR2 are SGHAT and FQDESV (reference sequence). CDR3: CASSLALLYEQYF. CDR3 DNA: TGTGCCAGCAGTTTAGCACTGCTCTACGAGCAGTACTTC. Looking up the rest from reference TRBV11-1 and TRBJ2-7 gives the full variable domain: EAEVAQSPRYKITEKSQAVAFWCDPISGHATLYWYRQILGQGPELLVQFQDESVVDDSQLPKDRFSAERLKGVDSTLKIQPAELGDSAMYLCASSLALLYEQYFGPGTRLTVT.

The chain joins TRBV7-9 to TRBJ2-7, with D unclear. CDR3 size: 11 residues. V was pared by 3 bases and J by 5 bases, with 5 bases between. Germline lookup yields CDR1 SEHNR and CDR2 FQNEAQ (reference sequence). The CDR3 region is CASSFSNEQYF. The DNA for the CDR3 is TGTGCCAGCAGCTTTTCAAACGAGCAGTACTTC.

This rearrangement joins TRBV3-1 to TRBJ1-6; 7 positions match TRBD1. V dropped 7 bases and J dropped 4; count of bases not matched to a gene: 7. The germline V gene encodes CDR1 LGHDT and CDR2 YNNKEL (reference sequence). The CDR3 sequence is 15 residues long. CDR3: CASTAGQNYNSPLHF. The CDR3 DNA sequence: TGTGCCAGCACCGCGGGACAGAATTATAATTCACCCCTCCACTTT.

This clonotype appeared a few times. The chain recombines TRBV6-5 with TRBJ2-7; D is possibly TRBD1 (6 bases). The CDR3 runs to 14 residues. Germline CDR1 is MNHEY and CDR2 is SVGAGI. V was cut by 6 bases and J by 3 bases, with 15 bases left in between. The CDR3 DNA follows: TGTGCCAGCAGAGGGGTCAGGGGACACTACGAGCAGTACTTC. Encoded protein: CASRGVRGHYEQYF.

The V call is TRBV12-3 or TRBV12-4, the J call TRBJ2-7, with D possibly TRBD1 on 6 matching bases. The CDR3 has 14 amino acids. The V end lost 3 bases, the J end lost 2 bases, and 11 bases lay between the germline ends. This CDR3 reads CASSLLGGPYEQYF. For the CDR3, the DNA is TGTGCCAGCAGTTTGTTAGGGGGTCCCTACGAGCAGTACTTC.

The rearrangement joins TRBV20-1 to TRBJ2-1; TRBD1 aligns across 7 bases. This CDR3 spans 18 amino acids. Germline assignment: CDR1 DFQATT and CDR2 SNEGSKA (reference sequence). The V gene end was trimmed by 6 bases and the J gene end by 7 bases; junction bases not matched to a gene: 24. The CDR3 coding sequence is TGCAGTGCCATCGGGGTAGGGGGCGCGGTAGGCTATACGAATGAGCAGTTCTTC. It encodes CSAIGVGGAVGYTNEQFF.

This clonotype is a singleton in its sample. For the CDR3, the DNA is TGCAGCGTTGACTGGACAGGGGGGAACTATGGCTACACCTTC. The encoded protein is CSVDWTGGNYGYTF. The chain is built from TRBV29-1 and TRBJ1-2, with 10 positions matching TRBD1. The J segment lost 2 bases and the V segment lost 3 bases, leaving 3 bases of the junction unmatched. In germline, CDR1 is SQVTM, CDR2 ANQGSEA. This CDR3 has 14 residues.

This chain connects TRBV29-1 to TRBJ2-4; 11 bases align to TRBD1. In germline, CDR1 is SQVTM, CDR2 ANQGSEA. J was trimmed by 7 bases and V by 6 bases; bases with no gene match: 8. The CDR3 is 14 residues long. Here the CDR3 reads CSVAGTGGGNIQYF. CDR3 sequence (DNA): TGCAGCGTGGCCGGGACAGGGGGAGGGAACATTCAGTACTTC.

V usage is TRBV4-1 and J usage is TRBJ1-1; D remains ambiguous. Germline V gives CDR1 MGHRA, CDR2 YSYEKL. The CDR3 extends over 14 amino acids. Trimming shortened V by 1 base and J by 1 base, and 7 bases separated the two germline ends. CDR3 sequence: CASSQVPGNTEAFF. CDR3 bases: TGCGCCAGCAGCCAAGTCCCAGGGAACACTGAAGCTTTCTTT.

The chain has TRBV7-6 and TRBJ2-7; the match to TRBD1 covers 10 bases. Trimming removed 1 base from V and 6 bases from J; junction bases left unmatched: 3. This CDR3 contains 14 residues. CDR1 and CDR2 (germline): SGHVS, FNYEAQ. The CDR3 sequence is CASSLGQGATEQYF. The CDR3 nucleotides read TGTGCCAGCAGCTTAGGACAGGGGGCAACCGAGCAGTACTTC. Full variable domain (outside the CDR3, taken from reference TRBV7-6 and TRBJ2-7): GAGVSQSPRYKVTKRGQDVALRCDPISGHVSLYWYRQALGQGPEFLTYFNYEAQQDKSGLPNDRFSAERPEGSISTLTIQRTEQRDSAMYRCASSLGQGATEQYFGPGTRLTVT.

This clonotype has just a few counts. The genes are TRBV7-6 and TRBJ2-7; 8 bases are a match to TRBD2. The V gene's germline CDR1 is SGHVS and CDR2 FNYEAQ. The CDR3 contains 16 residues. The V segment lost 2 bases and the J segment 2 bases; nucleotides outside the gene matches: 8. Here the CDR3 DNA reads TGTGCCAGCAGCTTATGGCTAACGGGAGGGCCCTACGAGCAGTACTTC. Protein: CASSLWLTGGPYEQYF.

This clonotype was counted once. The genes are TRBV29-1 and TRBJ2-7, with TRBD1 matching over 9 bases. The CDR3 spans 12 residues. Germline lookup yields CDR1 SQVTM and CDR2 ANQGSEA. The ends lost 6 bases at V and 3 bases at J; junction bases unmatched: 3. CDR3 protein: CSVRQGVYEQYF. The CDR3, as DNA: TGCAGCGTAAGACAGGGGGTCTACGAGCAGTACTTC.

The rearrangement links TRBV25-1 to TRBJ1-2; TRBD1 aligns across 11 bases. CDR3 size: 15 residues. The V and J ends lost 2 bases and 1 base, in that order; junction bases with no gene match: 0. Looked up from germline, CDR1 is MGHDK and CDR2 is SYGVNS. This CDR3 reads CASSEGTGGNYGYTF. CDR3 bases: TGTGCCAGCAGTGAAGGGACAGGGGGTAACTATGGCTACACCTTC.

V usage is TRBV19 and J usage is TRBJ2-5, with D unresolved. Germline loops: CDR1 LNHDA, CDR2 SQIVND (reference sequence). Trimming took off 2 bases at V and 1 base at J, with 11 bases between the two ends. CDR3 length: 15 amino acids. The chain's CDR3 is CASSIRPPLQETQYF. Written as DNA, the CDR3 is TGTGCCAGTAGTATACGCCCACCACTCCAAGAGACCCAGTACTTC. The variable domain in full, completed from reference TRBV19 and TRBJ2-5, reads DGGITQSPKYLFRKEGQNVTLSCEQNLNHDAMYWYRQDPGQGLRLIYYSQIVNDFQKGDIAEGYSVSREKKESFPLTVTSAQKNPTAFYLCASSIRPPLQETQYFGPGTRLLVL.

This sequence joins TRBV6-5 and TRBJ1-6; D is undetermined. V lost 2 bases, J lost 11 bases, and 19 bases lay in between. This CDR3 comprises 16 residues. Germline V gene lookup returns CDR1 MNHEY and CDR2 SVGAGI. CDR3 residues: CASSYVSLTAYAPLHF. CDR3 DNA sequence: TGTGCCAGCAGTTACGTGTCCCTGACGGCCTACGCACCCCTCCACTTT.

This rearrangement joins TRBV12-3 or TRBV12-4 to TRBJ2-7, with D possibly matching TRBD2 (5 bases). The germline V and J ends were trimmed by 6 bases and 0 bases, with 27 bases remaining between them. This CDR3 contains 19 residues. CDR3: CASSPSGNWGSRTSYEQYF. CDR3 bases: TGTGCCAGCAGCCCATCCGGGAATTGGGGTAGCAGAACCTCCTACGAGCAGTACTTC.

The chain is built from TRBV5-5 and TRBJ2-7; D possibly corresponds to TRBD2 (6 bases). There are 13 residues in the CDR3. V was cut by 5 bases and J by 2 bases, with 11 bases left in between. Germline V gives CDR1 SGHKS, CDR2 YYEKEE (reference sequence). The CDR3 bases are TGTGCCAGCAGTCGGGCGGGGACCTACGAGCAGTACTTC. This sequence encodes CASSRAGTYEQYF.

This chain links TRBV7-9 with TRBJ2-2, with 8 positions matching TRBD2. CDR1 is SEHNR, CDR2 FQNEAQ, per germline (reference sequence). The CDR3 totals 14 residues. V dropped 4 bases and J dropped 9; count of bases not matched to a gene: 7. The CDR3 reads CASSSGTSFRELFF. As DNA, the CDR3 is TGTGCCAGCAGCTCCGGGACTAGTTTCCGGGAGCTGTTTTTT.

The V call is TRBV20-1, the J call TRBJ2-1, with 7 bases matching TRBD1. Looked up from germline, CDR1 is DFQATT and CDR2 is SNEGSKA (reference sequence). The CDR3 extends over 11 amino acids. V trimming: 5 bases; J trimming: 9 bases; junction bases outside the gene matches: 4. The CDR3 region has the DNA TGCAGTGCTTACAGGGGTAGTGAGCAGTTCTTC. It encodes CSAYRGSEQFF.